This paragraph covers one T cell receptor (beta chain) sequence. RNA amounts of 0.5 to 1 ug underwent reverse transcription with random hexamers. TCRdb passed the immunoSEQ multiplex PCR reads through MiXCR, listing each CDR3 protein once. Here the sample spans a few hundred thousand distinct CDR3 sequences, 75% to 90% being singletons. Negative isolation yielded CD8+ and CD4+ T cells; FACS enriched TEMRA cells. V was pared by 3 bases and J by 3 bases, with 10 bases between. This CDR3 has 14 amino acids. These data belong to a study of CD8 T cells in Susac syndrome. The source of this sequence is a human donor with multiple sclerosis. Input material: CD8+ T cells from PBMCs. The V call is TRBV12-3 or TRBV12-4, the J call TRBJ2-3; the D is unclear. The CDR3 sequence is CASSFRVGTDTQYF. The CDR3 DNA sequence: TGTGCCAGCAGTTTCCGGGTTGGGACAGATACGCAGTATTTT.